This T cell receptor beta chain comes out of a study of tumor and adjacent non-tumor tissue in lung cancer. Notes on the study in general: Compared with tumor, normal lung showed significantly lower TCR diversity.

This sample's RNA came from whole unsorted tissue. The normal lung tissue was taken more than 3 cm from the tumor edge. Only one count was recorded for this clonotype. Its antigen is unidentified. A read error may produce the germline difference seen at one junction end. From germline, CDR1 is DFQATT and CDR2 SNEGSKA (reference sequence). CDR3 size: 14 residues. Three rounds of nested PCR, following a modified ARM-PCR protocol, produced the TCRbeta library. TCRdb redid the calling of the multiplex PCR reads with MiXCR, one entry per CDR3 protein. This sample carries some 100,000 distinct CDR3 sequences, 55% to 65% of them seen once, and the ten largest clones take about 19%.

This TCR came from a man in his thirties or forties with non-small cell lung cancer. The chain carries TRBV20-1 and TRBJ2-1; D gene ambiguous. The sample taken for sequencing was distant non-tumor lung tissue. In DNA, the CDR3 is TGCAGTGCATCAGCGCGATACTCCCACAATGAGCACTTCTTC. This encodes CSASARYSHNEHFF.